This TCR beta chain is drawn from a study of cytomegalovirus exposure and HLA in healthy donors. Researchers ran the PCR with 60 Vbeta and 13 Jbeta primers. TCRdb's table, derived via immunoSEQ multiplex PCR, lists solely in-frame clones and lacks some. The sample carries some 190,000 clones, 85% recorded once. A single count supports this clone. Material: PBMCs. This TCR was sampled from a boy aged 2-9 years in good health and CMV-seronegative.

CDR3 sequence (DNA): TGCGCCAGCAGTGAGTCGAGTGTGACCGGGGAGCTGTTTTTT. Translating it yields CASSESSVTGELFF. This rearrangement joins TRBV10-1 to TRBJ2-2; D is unresolved. The CDR3 is 14 amino acids. From germline, CDR1 is WNHNN and CDR2 SYGVQD (reference sequence). Trimming cost V 0 bases and J 5 bases, with 7 bases left between them.